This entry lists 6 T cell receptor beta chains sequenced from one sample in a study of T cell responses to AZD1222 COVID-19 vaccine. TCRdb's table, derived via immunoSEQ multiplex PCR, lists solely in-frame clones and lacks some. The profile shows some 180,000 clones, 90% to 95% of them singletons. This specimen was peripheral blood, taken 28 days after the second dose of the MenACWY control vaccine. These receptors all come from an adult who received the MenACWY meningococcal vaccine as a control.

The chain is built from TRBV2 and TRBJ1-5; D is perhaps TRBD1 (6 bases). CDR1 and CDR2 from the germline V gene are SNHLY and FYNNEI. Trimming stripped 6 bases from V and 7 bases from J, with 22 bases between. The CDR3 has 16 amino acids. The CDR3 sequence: CASRETRDMSGQPQHF. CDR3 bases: TGTGCCAGCAGGGAGACTCGGGACATGTCAGGACAGCCCCAGCATTTT.

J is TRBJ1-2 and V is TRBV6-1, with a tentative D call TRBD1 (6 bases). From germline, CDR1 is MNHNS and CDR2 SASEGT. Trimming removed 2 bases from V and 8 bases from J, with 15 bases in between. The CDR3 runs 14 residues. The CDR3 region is CASSELAGAKGYTF. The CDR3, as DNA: TGTGCCAGCAGTGAATTGGCGGGGGCCAAAGGCTACACCTTC.

The CDR3: CASSALAGNLDNEQFF. CDR3 sequence (DNA): TGTGCCAGCAGCGCCCTAGCGGGAAATCTGGACAATGAGCAGTTCTTC. The chain links TRBV5-4 to TRBJ2-1; 9 bases are a match to TRBD2. Unmatched junction bases numbered 10, after V lost 4 bases and J lost 5 bases. Germline V gene lookup returns CDR1 SGHNT and CDR2 YYREEE (reference sequence). The CDR3 covers 16 residues.

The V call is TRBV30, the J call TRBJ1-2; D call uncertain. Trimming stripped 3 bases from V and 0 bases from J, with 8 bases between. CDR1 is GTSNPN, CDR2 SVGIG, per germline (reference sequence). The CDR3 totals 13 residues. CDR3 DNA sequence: TGTGCCTGGAGGTGGGAGTCTAACTATGGCTACACCTTC. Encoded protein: CAWRWESNYGYTF.

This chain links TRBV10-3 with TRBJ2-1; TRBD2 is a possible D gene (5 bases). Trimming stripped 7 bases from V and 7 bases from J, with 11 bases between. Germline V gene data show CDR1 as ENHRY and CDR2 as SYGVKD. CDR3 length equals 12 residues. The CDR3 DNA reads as TGTGCCATCACCAGGCCGGGGAATGAGCAGTTCTTC. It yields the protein CAITRPGNEQFF.

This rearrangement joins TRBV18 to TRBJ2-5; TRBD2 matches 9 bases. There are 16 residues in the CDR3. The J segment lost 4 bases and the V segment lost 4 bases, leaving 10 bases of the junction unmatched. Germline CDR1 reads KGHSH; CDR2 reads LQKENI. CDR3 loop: CASSLLTSGTGETQYF. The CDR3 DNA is TGTGCCAGCTCACTGCTGACTAGCGGAACAGGAGAGACCCAGTACTTC.